This T cell receptor (beta chain) was recovered during a study of early T cells in non-severe SARS-CoV-2 infection. Whole-study context: The sequenced material was bulk RNA from unsorted whole blood, and its chains were unpaired.

The CDR3 contains 15 residues. Germline lookup yields CDR1 MNHNY and CDR2 SVGAGI (reference sequence). V was cut by 2 bases and J by 7 bases, with 15 bases left in between. This clonotype has ten or more counts. Molecules of cDNA were individually given unique molecular identifiers that were attached to them. TCRdb analysed the 5' RACE reads with MiXCR anew, one entry per CDR3 protein. Of about 60,000 distinct CDR3 sequences in the sample, approximately 9.2% were seen once. V gene TRBV6-6 combines with J gene TRBJ2-1, with D perhaps TRBD1 (5 bases). The clonotype originates from an adult who was a healthcare worker with PCR-confirmed SARS-CoV-2 infection or an uninfected control (not recorded which). Sequences were obtained from whole blood. The CDR3 protein is CASSYVPGNVNEQFF. The CDR3 region has the DNA TGTGCCAGCAGTTACGTACCAGGGAATGTAAATGAGCAGTTCTTC.